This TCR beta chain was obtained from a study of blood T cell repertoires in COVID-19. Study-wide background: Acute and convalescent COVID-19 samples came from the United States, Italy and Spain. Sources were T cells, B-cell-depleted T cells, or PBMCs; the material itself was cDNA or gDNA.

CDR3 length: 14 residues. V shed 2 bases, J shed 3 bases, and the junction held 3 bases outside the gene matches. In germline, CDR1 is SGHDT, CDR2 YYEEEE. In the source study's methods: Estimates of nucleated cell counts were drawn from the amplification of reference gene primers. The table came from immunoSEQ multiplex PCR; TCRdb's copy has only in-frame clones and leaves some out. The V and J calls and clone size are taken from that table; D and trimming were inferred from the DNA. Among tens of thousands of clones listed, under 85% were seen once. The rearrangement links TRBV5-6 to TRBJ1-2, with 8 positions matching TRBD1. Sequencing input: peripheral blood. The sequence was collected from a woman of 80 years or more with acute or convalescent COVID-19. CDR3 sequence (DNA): TGTGCCAGCAGCTTCGGACAGGGCCACTATGGCTACACCTTC. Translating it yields CASSFGQGHYGYTF.